The T cell receptor (beta chain) described here comes from a study of blood T cell repertoires in COVID-19. Across the study: Acute and convalescent COVID-19 samples came from the United States, Italy and Spain. From T cells, B-cell-depleted T cells, or PBMCs came the material, which was cDNA or gDNA.

This clone has only a few counts. The authors' processing: Estimated nucleated cell counts came from reference gene primer amplification. Assay used: immunoSEQ multiplex PCR; TCRdb lists only in-frame clones, some missing. That table is the source of V, J and clone size, and D and trimming were worked out from the DNA. Of 150,000 or so clones detected, 76% appear once; the ten largest clones hold around 4.2%. Per germline, CDR1 SNHLY and CDR2 FYNNEI. The CDR3 consists of 14 residues. V shed 7 bases and J 7 bases; nucleotides not matched to a gene: 12. This TCR was sampled from a woman of 80 years or more with active or convalescent COVID-19. The sequenced material came from peripheral blood. The rearrangement links TRBV2 to TRBJ1-2; 7 nucleotides line up with TRBD1. CDR3 nucleotide sequence: TGTGCCAGCACAAGGGACAGTTTGGGCCTTGGCTACACCTTC. Protein sequence: CASTRDSLGLGYTF.